These 3 T cell receptor beta chains came from one sample sequenced in a study of shared clonotypes between healthy human individuals. TCRdb's copy holds only in-frame clones and misses some; the assay was immunoSEQ multiplex PCR. This sample has about 2.4 million clones, with over 85% found just once. The sequenced material came from naive CD4+ T cells sorted from blood. Subset of the sample: CD45RA+ positively selected. These receptors were collected from a young man in good health.

The V gene is TRBV30, the J gene TRBJ2-1; D is perhaps TRBD2 (6 bases). Germline CDR1 reads GTSNPN; CDR2 reads SVGIG (reference sequence). Trimming left V 4 bases short and J 0 bases short, with 19 bases between. The CDR3 totals 17 residues. This chain's CDR3 is CAWMSGTGTLSYNEQFF. The CDR3 bases are TGTGCCTGGATGTCAGGAACCGGGACTCTCTCCTACAATGAGCAGTTCTTC.

This chain joins TRBV7-6 and TRBJ2-3; D is perhaps TRBD2 (6 bases). Between the trimmed V and J ends, which lost 2 bases and 1 base, there was a span of 16 bases. Per the germline V gene, CDR1 is SGHVS and CDR2 is FNYEAQ. The CDR3 totals 17 residues. The CDR3 spells CASSLFPPGGGTDTQYF. The DNA for the CDR3 is TGTGCCAGCAGCTTATTCCCCCCCGGGGGAGGCACAGATACGCAGTATTTT.

V is TRBV6-5 and J is TRBJ1-2; the match to TRBD1 covers 8 bases. The CDR3 length is 14 residues. Unmatched junction bases numbered 3, after V lost 5 bases and J lost 1 base. Germline V gene data show CDR1 as MNHEY and CDR2 as SVGAGI. CDR3 protein: CASSRTGYNYGYTF. DNA of the CDR3: TGTGCCAGCAGTCGGACAGGGTATAACTATGGCTACACCTTC.